This T cell receptor (beta chain) stems from a study of blood T cell repertoires in COVID-19. In the study's own analysis: For nucleated cells, counts were estimated from reference gene primer amplification. Sequencing used immunoSEQ multiplex PCR; TCRdb keeps in-frame clones, though not all of them. The DNA gave D and trimming, while V, J and clone size come from that table. This sample has 150,000 or so clones, with about 86% found just once. This clone was observed once. The CDR3 runs 15 residues. Trimming cost V 1 base and J 9 bases; bases outside gene matches: 11. Germline V CDR1 and CDR2: LGHNA, YNFKEQ.

The clonotype was recovered from a woman aged 55-75 years with acute or convalescent COVID-19. Sequenced: peripheral blood. This chain links TRBV4-2 with TRBJ2-7; TRBD2 matches 8 bases. The CDR3: CASSQVTSGGRGQYF. The CDR3 nucleotides are TGTGCCAGCAGCCAAGTTACTAGCGGAGGGAGGGGGCAGTACTTC.